These T cell receptor beta chains were read from a single sample in a study of T cells in Graves' hyperthyroidism and ophthalmopathy. Using its own MiXCR run on the multiplex PCR reads, TCRdb lists one record per CDR3 protein. The sample has 690,000 or so distinct CDR3 sequences; around 19% are singletons. What was sequenced was blood. The receptors were sampled from a woman aged 45-59 years with Graves' hyperthyroidism that later progressed to Graves' ophthalmopathy. Each CDR3 is given with its conserved first and last residue. A D gene is named only where the DNA matches it firmly. A clone size is listed for some rows: how often the clone was seen (once, few, many), or a class if it is expanded.

TRBJ1-1,-,TRBV7-9,-,CASSLSRDPNTEAFF,TGTGCCAGCAGCTTAAGTAGGGACCCTAACACTGAAGCTTTCTTT
TRBJ2-3,-,TRBV3-1,many,CASSQETNGGSTDTQYF,TGTGCCAGCAGCCAAGAAACCAACGGGGGCAGCACAGATACGCAGTATTTT
TRBJ2-2,-,TRBV5-6,few,CASSLVQNTGELFF,TGTGCCAGCAGCTTGGTGCAGAACACCGGGGAGCTGTTTTTT
TRBJ1-1,-,TRBV29-1,-,CSVLIAGYTEAFF,TGCAGCGTTCTAATCGCAGGGTACACTGAAGCTTTCTTT
TRBJ2-7,-,TRBV19,-,CASRHMSTGTYEQYF,TGTGCCAGCCGCCATATGAGCACAGGTACTTACGAGCAGTACTTC
TRBJ1-5,-,TRBV12-3/TRBV12-4,-,CASSLEGVGENQPQHF,TGTGCCAGCAGTCTCGAGGGTGTGGGGGAGAATCAGCCCCAGCATTTT
TRBJ2-3,-,TRBV7-2,many,CASSLALFGGSTDTQYF,TGTGCCAGCAGCTTAGCGCTATTCGGGGGTAGCACAGATACGCAGTATTTT
TRBJ2-7,-,TRBV13,-,CASSSLTGLRAYEQYF,TGTGCCAGCAGCTCACTCACAGGGCTAAGGGCCTACGAGCAGTACTTC
TRBJ1-1,-,TRBV11-2,many,CASSLEVEMNTEAFF,TGTGCCAGCAGCTTAGAAGTGGAGATGAACACTGAAGCTTTCTTT
TRBJ2-3,-,TRBV6-1,many,CASQRAGTDTQYF,TGTGCCAGCCAGAGGGCAGGGACAGATACGCAGTATTTT
TRBJ2-7,TRBD2,TRBV20-1,many,CSAIGGYEQYF,TGCAGTGCAATCGGGGGGTACGAGCAGTACTTC
TRBJ2-5,-,TRBV9,few,CASSPRAWQETQYF,TGTGCCAGCAGCCCTCGGGCCTGGCAAGAGACCCAGTACTTC
TRBJ2-3,-,TRBV18,many,CASSPRRSTDTQYF,TGTGCCAGCTCCCCCCGGCGTAGCACAGATACGCAGTATTTT
TRBJ1-5,TRBD1,TRBV18,many,CASATGTGNQPQHF,TGTGCCAGCGCAACCGGGACAGGGAATCAGCCCCAGCATTTT
TRBJ2-5,TRBD1,TRBV5-1,few,CASSPGAGGRKLETQYF,TGCGCCAGCAGCCCCGGGGCAGGGGGCCGTAAGTTGGAGACCCAGTACTTC
TRBJ1-3,-,TRBV30,once,CAWSRGANGNTIYF,TGTGCCTGGAGTAGGGGGGCGAACGGAAACACCATATATTTT
TRBJ1-1,TRBD1,TRBV6-1,many,CASSAWTGGTEAFF,TGTGCCAGCAGTGCCTGGACAGGGGGGACTGAAGCTTTCTTT
TRBJ2-7,-,TRBV7-2,many,CASSPRWDNRLEQYF,TGTGCCAGCAGCCCGAGGTGGGACAACCGGCTTGAGCAGTACTTC
TRBJ2-1,-,TRBV6-5,few,CASSYRGRSYNEQFF,TGTGCCAGCAGTTACCGGGGTCGGTCCTACAATGAGCAGTTCTTC